These 32 T cell receptor beta chains came from one sample sequenced in a study of identical twins. TCRdb processed the 5' RACE reads anew with MiXCR; each CDR3 protein has one entry. The sample holds about 570,000 distinct CDR3 sequences; roughly 9.5% are singletons and the top ten take around 3.1%. The sample also formed part of further work on yellow fever vaccine responses in identical twins.

Source material: PBMCs. These TCRs come from a woman aged 18-30 years in good health.

This clonotype was found many times. The rearrangement joins TRBV4-1 to TRBJ2-1; TRBD2 aligns across 7 bases. Germline CDR1 and CDR2: MGHRA and YSYEKL. V lost 2 bases, J lost 5 bases, and 9 bases stayed unmatched. The CDR3 has 16 residues. The CDR3 DNA is TGCGCCAGCAGCCAACGAGCAGCGGGATTTAACAATGAGCAGTTCTTC. Its protein product is CASSQRAAGFNNEQFF.

The CDR3 reads CASSLGEEETQYF. As DNA, the CDR3 is TGTGCCAGCAGCTTAGGGGAGGAAGAGACCCAGTACTTC. J is TRBJ2-5 and V is TRBV7-6; weak D call: TRBD2 (6 bases). The CDR3 length is 13 residues. Trimming pared 1 base from V and 3 bases from J, leaving 6 bases between. Germline loops: CDR1 SGHVS, CDR2 FNYEAQ.

The sample holds a few counts of this clonotype. This chain uses TRBV28 with TRBJ1-3; D gene ambiguous. The CDR3 is made up of 13 amino acids. V lost 11 bases to trimming and J lost 4 bases, with 15 bases between them. Germline V lookup: CDR1 MDHEN, CDR2 SYDVKM. The CDR3 sequence: CASKGPTGNTIYF. The CDR3 DNA follows: TGTGCCTCTAAAGGACCCACAGGAAACACCATATATTTT.

The chain couples TRBV7-3 to TRBJ2-3; D may be TRBD2 (5 bases). The germline V gene has CDR1 SGHTA and CDR2 FQGTGA. The V gene lost 2 bases and the J gene lost 1 base, with 7 bases spanning the gap. The CDR3 consists of 14 residues. CDR3 bases: TGTGCCAGCAGCTTAGGGGAGCGCACAGATACGCAGTATTTT. Translating gives CASSLGERTDTQYF.

The sample holds a few counts of this clonotype. The rearrangement uses TRBV9 and TRBJ2-5; 16 positions match TRBD2. Germline V gives CDR1 SGDLS, CDR2 YYNGEE. This CDR3 is 18 amino acids long. V lost 4 bases to trimming and J lost 0 bases; unmatched junction nucleotides: 6. CDR3 sequence reads: CASSLGLAGGLNQETQYF. The CDR3 DNA reads as TGTGCCAGCAGCTTGGGACTAGCGGGGGGGCTGAACCAAGAGACCCAGTACTTC.

This clonotype was seen repeatedly, ten times or more. The CDR3 DNA reads as TGTGCCATCAGTGAAGGGCAGGAATACAATGAGCAGTTCTTC. The encoded protein is CAISEGQEYNEQFF. V usage is TRBV10-3 and J usage is TRBJ2-1; D gene ambiguous. This CDR3 has 14 residues. V was pared by 3 bases and J by 4 bases, with 10 bases between. CDR1 ENHRY and CDR2 SYGVKD come from the germline V gene.

This clonotype turned up a few times. The rearrangement joins TRBV4-3 to TRBJ2-6; D is unresolved. Trimming cost V 1 base and J 0 bases, with 13 bases left between them. CDR1 and CDR2 from the germline V gene are LGHNA and YSLEER. The CDR3 is 18 amino acids. The CDR3 here is CASSQVRHGFSGANVLTF. The DNA for the CDR3 is TGCGCCAGCAGCCAAGTAAGACACGGCTTCTCTGGGGCCAACGTCCTGACTTTC.

V gene TRBV5-6 combines with J gene TRBJ1-2; D possibly corresponds to TRBD1 (6 bases). The CDR3 is 15 amino acids. Germline CDR1 reads SGHDT; CDR2 reads YYEEEE. Trimming took 3 bases from V and 0 from J, leaving 12 bases between them. CDR3 DNA sequence: TGTGCCAGCAGCTACGGACAGCAAGCTAACTATGGCTACACCTTC. This sequence encodes CASSYGQQANYGYTF.

The chain combines TRBV7-9 with TRBJ1-1; D gene ambiguous. V lost 2 bases to trimming and J lost 3 bases, with 4 bases between them. Germline V gives CDR1 SEHNR, CDR2 FQNEAQ (reference sequence). The CDR3 runs to 12 residues. DNA of the CDR3: TGTGCCAGCAGCTTAAAAGACACTGAAGCTTTCTTT. Its translation: CASSLKDTEAFF. The full variable domain, completed using reference TRBV7-9 and TRBJ1-1, is DTGVSQNPRHKITKRGQNVTFRCDPISEHNRLYWYRQTLGQGPEFLTYFQNEAQLEKSRLLSDRFSAERPKGSFSTLEIQRTEQGDSAMYLCASSLKDTEAFFGQGTRLTVV.

The table lists this clonotype with a few counts. The rearrangement joins TRBV29-1 to TRBJ2-3; D may be TRBD1 (5 bases). V dropped 6 bases and J dropped 4 bases, with 17 bases sitting between them. The CDR3 has 14 residues. Germline-derived CDR1 and CDR2 are SQVTM and ANQGSEA. CDR3 sequence: CSVAGRMRADTQYF. The CDR3 DNA reads TGCAGCGTCGCAGGGCGGATGCGCGCAGATACGCAGTATTTT.

This clonotype appeared a few times. J is TRBJ2-3 and V is TRBV7-9; no clear D gene. CDR3 size: 14 residues. Germline CDR1 is SEHNR and CDR2 is FQNEAQ (reference sequence). The V and J ends lost 4 bases and 3 bases respectively, with 11 bases between them. CDR3 protein: CASSYRIVTDTQYF. The CDR3 region has the DNA TGTGCCAGCAGCTATAGGATAGTGACAGATACGCAGTATTTT.

This clonotype was found a few times. The V call is TRBV28, the J call TRBJ2-3, with TRBD1 matching over 7 bases. This CDR3 has 15 amino acids. Germline V gene data show CDR1 as MDHEN and CDR2 as SYDVKM. V shed 2 bases, J shed 2 bases, and the junction held 4 bases outside the gene matches. The CDR3 DNA reads as TGTGCCAGCAGTTTACCCGGGACAGCCACAGATACGCAGTATTTT. Protein: CASSLPGTATDTQYF.

This clonotype was picked up many times. The rearrangement joins TRBV7-2 to TRBJ1-2; no definite D call. The germline V and J ends were trimmed by 0 bases and 2 bases, with 7 bases remaining between them. Germline V CDR1 and CDR2: SGHTA, FQGNSA. CDR3 size: 14 residues. Written as DNA, the CDR3 is TGTGCCAGCAGCTTAGCGCCAGCCAACTATGGCTACACCTTC. Translation gives CASSLAPANYGYTF.

This clonotype showed up just a few times. The V gene is TRBV5-1, the J gene TRBJ1-1; D gene uncertain. V was pared by 6 bases and J by 0 bases, with 18 bases between. From germline, CDR1 is SGHRS and CDR2 YFSETQ. CDR3 length: 16 residues. CDR3 nucleotide sequence: TGCGCCAGCACTCACGGAAGTTGGGGAATGAACACTGAAGCTTTCTTT. Translation: CASTHGSWGMNTEAFF. Using reference TRBV5-1 and TRBJ1-1 for the parts outside the CDR3, the full variable domain is KAGVTQTPRYLIKTRGQQVTLSCSPISGHRSVSWYQQTPGQGLQFLFEYFSETQRNKGNFPGRFSGRQFSNSRSEMNVSTLELGDSALYLCASTHGSWGMNTEAFFGQGTRLTVV.

This clonotype has more than one count but fewer than ten. This rearrangement joins TRBV7-6 to TRBJ2-5; 8 bases map to TRBD1. This CDR3 has 17 residues. The trim removed 1 base at V and 5 bases at J, leaving 12 bases unmatched. CDR1 SGHVS and CDR2 FNYEAQ come from the germline V gene. CDR3 loop: CASSLGGGQAPTETQYF. Here the CDR3 DNA reads TGTGCCAGCAGCTTAGGAGGGGGACAGGCCCCGACGGAGACCCAGTACTTC.

The chain recombines TRBV7-2 with TRBJ2-2; 8 nucleotides align to TRBD1. V lost 1 base, J lost 7 bases, and 8 bases stayed unmatched. This CDR3 spans 16 amino acids. Germline V gene data show CDR1 as SGHTA and CDR2 as FQGNSA. The CDR3 region has the DNA TGTGCCAGCAGCTTAGTGAGGACAGGGATACGCGGGGAGCTGTTTTTT. It is translated as CASSLVRTGIRGELFF.

The table lists this clonotype with a few counts. This chain links TRBV5-1 with TRBJ2-2; 9 bases map to TRBD1. The junction had 10 bases not matched to a gene; V was cut back by 3 bases and J by 4 bases. Germline assignment: CDR1 SGHRS and CDR2 YFSETQ. This CDR3 contains 17 residues. The CDR3 sequence is CASSYQSQGAATGELFF. The CDR3 region has the DNA TGCGCCAGCAGCTACCAGTCACAGGGGGCGGCCACCGGGGAGCTGTTTTTT. Complete variable domain (other parts from reference TRBV5-1 and TRBJ2-2): KAGVTQTPRYLIKTRGQQVTLSCSPISGHRSVSWYQQTPGQGLQFLFEYFSETQRNKGNFPGRFSGRQFSNSRSEMNVSTLELGDSALYLCASSYQSQGAATGELFFGEGSRLTVL.

This clonotype was counted ten times or more. The gene calls are TRBV4-1 and TRBJ2-7; maybe TRBD1 (7 bases). This CDR3 comprises 15 residues. The V end lost 0 bases, the J end lost 6 bases, and 15 bases lay between the germline ends. Germline CDR1 and CDR2: MGHRA and YSYEKL. For the CDR3, the DNA is TGCGCCAGCAGCCAAGAACCCGGGACAGCGGGCGAGCAGTACTTC. Protein product: CASSQEPGTAGEQYF.

This clonotype appeared a few times. The chain uses TRBV3-1 and TRBJ2-7; D gene unclear. The CDR3 loop spans 14 amino acids. Germline assignment: CDR1 LGHDT and CDR2 YNNKEL (reference sequence). The V end was cut by 0 bases, the J end by 3 bases, with 9 bases between. CDR3 in amino acids: CASSQDIGYYEQYF. The CDR3 bases are TGTGCCAGCAGCCAAGATATTGGGTACTACGAGCAGTACTTC.

This chain links TRBV7-9 with TRBJ2-7; D uncertain. V lost 1 base and J lost 6, with 4 bases in between. The CDR3 totals 11 residues. The germline gives CDR1 SEHNR, CDR2 FQNEAQ (reference sequence). The CDR3 spells CASSLESEQYF. CDR3 DNA: TGTGCCAGCAGCTTAGAATCCGAGCAGTACTTC.

V usage is TRBV7-3 and J usage is TRBJ2-3; 12 nucleotides match TRBD2. The junction had 15 bases not matched to a gene; V was cut back by 4 bases and J by 4 bases. Germline V lookup: CDR1 SGHTA, CDR2 FQGTGA. This CDR3 contains 19 residues. The CDR3 nucleotides read TGTGCCAGCAGCTCCGCCCCGGCCGGACTAGCGGGAATCGCAGATACGCAGTATTTT. Translated, it gives CASSSAPAGLAGIADTQYF.

This clonotype was recorded a few times. The CDR3 does not close with the conserved phenylalanine or tryptophan, likely indicating a read error. CDR3 sequence (DNA): TGTGCCAGCAGTTACGGGTATCAAGAGACCCAGTACTCT. Translated: CASSYGYQETQYS. The V and J genes are TRBV6-5 and TRBJ2-5; D unclear. V was pared by 2 bases and J by 2 bases, with 6 bases between. This CDR3 spans 13 amino acids. CDR1 MNHEY and CDR2 SVGAGI come from the germline V gene.

This clonotype was seen ten or more times. The chain recombines TRBV20-1 with TRBJ2-1; 10 nucleotides align to TRBD2. CDR1 DFQATT and CDR2 SNEGSKA come from the germline V gene (reference sequence). V dropped 6 bases and J dropped 3; count of bases not matched to a gene: 8. This CDR3 region has 15 residues. CDR3 in DNA: TGCAGTGCCCACGCCGGACTAGCGGACTACAATGAGCAGTTCTTC. Encoded protein: CSAHAGLADYNEQFF.

J is TRBJ2-3 and V is TRBV7-3; no clear D gene. The CDR3 length is 13 residues. Trimming shortened V by 5 bases and J by 4 bases, and 10 bases separated the two germline ends. CDR1 and CDR2 from the germline V gene are SGHTA and FQGTGA. The CDR3 here is CASSQKDPDTQYF. CDR3 nucleotides: TGTGCCAGCAGCCAAAAGGACCCAGATACGCAGTATTTT.

This clonotype was observed at least ten times. The chain joins TRBV20-1 to TRBJ2-7, with 12 positions matching TRBD1. The CDR3 runs 13 residues. Looked up from germline, CDR1 is DFQATT and CDR2 is SNEGSKA (reference sequence). Trimming at V came to 6 bases and at J to 6 bases, leaving 6 bases not matched to a gene. The CDR3 loop is CSAGGQGAREQYF. The CDR3 region has the DNA TGCAGTGCAGGGGGACAGGGGGCTCGCGAGCAGTACTTC.

This clonotype was counted many times. The V gene is TRBV28, the J gene TRBJ2-7; 8 nucleotides line up with TRBD1. There are 17 residues in the CDR3. Germline V gives CDR1 MDHEN, CDR2 SYDVKM. Losses at the gene ends were 2 bases for V and 6 bases for J; bases not matched to a gene: 15. CDR3: CASSLVLGGQVTSEQYF. The DNA of the CDR3 is TGTGCCAGCAGTTTAGTACTAGGGGGACAGGTGACCTCCGAGCAGTACTTC.

This clonotype was seen repeatedly, ten times or more. The rearrangement uses TRBV6-1 and TRBJ2-2; 7 bases align to TRBD1. The CDR3 covers 13 residues. Germline V gene sequence: CDR1 MNHNS, CDR2 SASEGT. V gave up 10 bases and J gave up 4 bases; unmatched junction bases: 6. The DNA for the CDR3 is TGTGCCATTCAACAGGGGTTCACCGGGGAGCTGTTTTTT. Its protein product is CAIQQGFTGELFF.

This clonotype has just a few counts. The CDR3 region has the DNA TGCAGTGCTTGGTCGGAACAAAGCTCTGGGGCCAACGTCCTGACTTTC. Protein: CSAWSEQSSGANVLTF. The chain has TRBV20-1 and TRBJ2-6; D remains unclear. The CDR3 consists of 16 residues. The germline CDR1 and CDR2 sequences are DFQATT and SNEGSKA (reference sequence). V was cut by 5 bases and J by 0 bases, with 14 bases left in between.

A few counts support this clonotype. The chain recombines TRBV29-1 with TRBJ2-3; 8 bases map to TRBD2. The V gene's germline CDR1 is SQVTM and CDR2 ANQGSEA. Trimming cost V 7 bases and J 6 bases; bases outside gene matches: 9. The CDR3 covers 13 residues. In DNA form, the CDR3 reads TGCAGCGCCCGGTCCCCGGGAGGGGATACGCAGTATTTT. Its protein product is CSARSPGGDTQYF.

There are a few counts of this clonotype. The CDR3 loop reads CASSYGGADTQYF. The CDR3 DNA reads TGTGCCAGCAGCTACGGGGGAGCCGATACGCAGTATTTT. V usage is TRBV7-9 and J usage is TRBJ2-3; perhaps TRBD2 as D (6 bases). Germline CDR1 is SEHNR and CDR2 is FQNEAQ (reference sequence). The CDR3 extends over 13 amino acids. The V end was cut by 4 bases, the J end by 6 bases, with 11 bases between.

This clonotype was counted a few times. The V and J genes are TRBV29-1 and TRBJ2-3; possible D gene TRBD1, 5 bases. The CDR3 covers 13 residues. CDR1 SQVTM and CDR2 ANQGSEA come from the germline V gene. Trimming shortened V by 7 bases and J by 2 bases, and 13 bases separated the two germline ends. CDR3 bases: TGCAGCGCCGGTCAGGGATACACAGATACGCAGTATTTT. Translating gives CSAGQGYTDTQYF.

The chain carries TRBV7-6 and TRBJ2-1, with TRBD2 matching 10 bases. This CDR3 comprises 17 residues. The junction had 11 bases not matched to a gene; V was cut back by 5 bases and J by 4 bases. In germline, CDR1 is SGHVS, CDR2 FNYEAQ. CDR3 coding DNA: TGTGCCAGCAGCAAGAGCAGGACTAGCGGCAAATACAATGAGCAGTTCTTC. Translation: CASSKSRTSGKYNEQFF.